The rows below give T cell receptor beta chains drawn from one sample of a study of blood T cells in healthy people across ages. TCRdb re-called the 5' RACE reads with MiXCR, one entry per CDR3 protein. The data show about 670,000 distinct CDR3 sequences, 40% to 45% seen once. Material for sequencing was blood. These receptors came from a man aged 80 or over in good health. CDR3s include the opening cysteine and the closing phenylalanine or tryptophan. D genes are given only for firm matches. A clone size is listed for some rows: how often the clone was seen (once, few, many), or a class if it is expanded.

J: TRBJ2-5; size: NA; V: TRBV19; D: TRBD1; DNA: TGTGCCAGTAGTGGGGACAGGGGTTGGATGGAGACCCAGTACTTC; CDR3: CASSGDRGWMETQYF
J: TRBJ1-1; size: few; V: TRBV29-1; D: TRBD1; DNA: TGCAGCGTTGAGGGGACAGCCAGAATGAACACTGAAGCTTTCTTT; CDR3: CSVEGTARMNTEAFF
J: TRBJ1-3; size: NA; V: TRBV27; D: NA; DNA: TGTGCCAGCAGTTACACGGCCCAACACTCTGGAAACACCATATATTTT; CDR3: CASSYTAQHSGNTIYF
J: TRBJ2-1; size: NA; V: TRBV20-1; D: NA; DNA: TGCAGTGCCCCGGACGGAGCCGGGGAGACCCAGTTCTTC; CDR3: CSAPDGAGETQFF
J: TRBJ2-5; size: NA; V: TRBV6-5; D: NA; DNA: TGTGCCAGCAGCCCACGACAGCCAAGAGAGGCCCAGTACTTC; CDR3: CASSPRQPREAQYF
J: TRBJ2-1; size: NA; V: TRBV7-2; D: NA; DNA: TGTGCCAGCAGCCGGGTTCGAGAGACCCAGTTCTTC; CDR3: CASSRVRETQFF
J: TRBJ2-1; size: NA; V: TRBV4-1; D: TRBD2; DNA: TGCGCCAGCAGCCAAGATCCGGGTAGCGGGGGCAGCTCCTACAATGAGCAGTTCTTC; CDR3: CASSQDPGSGGSSYNEQFF
J: TRBJ2-1; size: few; V: TRBV20-1; D: TRBD2; DNA: TGCAGTGCCCTTGTAGCGGGGGGGTCCTACAATGAGCAGTTCTTC; CDR3: CSALVAGGSYNEQFF
J: TRBJ1-4; size: many; V: TRBV9; D: TRBD1; DNA: TGTGCCAGCAGCAACCCGGGACAGCAAAATGAAAAACTGTTTTTT; CDR3: CASSNPGQQNEKLFF
J: TRBJ2-7; size: few; V: TRBV28; D: TRBD1; DNA: TGTGCCATCGGGACAGGGTTTCCCTACGAGCAGTACTTC; CDR3: CAIGTGFPYEQYF
J: TRBJ2-7; size: NA; V: TRBV7-2; D: NA; DNA: TGTGCCAGCAGCCCTCGGACCGTCCCCTCCTACGAGCAGTACTTC; CDR3: CASSPRTVPSYEQYF
J: TRBJ2-6; size: few; V: TRBV29-1; D: NA; DNA: TGCAGCGTTCCGACCTTCCTGCTCTCTGGGGCCAACGTCCTGACTTTC; CDR3: CSVPTFLLSGANVLTF
J: TRBJ1-2; size: many; V: TRBV7-2; D: TRBD1; DNA: TGTGCCAGCAGCTCCGGGACAGGGAACTATGGCTACACCTTC; CDR3: CASSSGTGNYGYTF
J: TRBJ2-2; size: NA; V: TRBV11-3; D: NA; DNA: TGTGGCAGCAGCCGAACTAGGACCGGGGAGCTGTTTTTT; CDR3: CGSSRTRTGELFF
J: TRBJ2-3; size: NA; V: TRBV4-3; D: NA; DNA: TGCGCCAGCAGCCAAGCGGATGGGGGGATCCTTCATGGAGATACGCAGTATTTT; CDR3: CASSQADGGILHGDTQYF
J: TRBJ2-5; size: few; V: TRBV15; D: NA; DNA: TGTGCCACCAGCAGAGATCAGGGATCGGAGACCCAGTACTTC; CDR3: CATSRDQGSETQYF
J: TRBJ2-7; size: NA; V: TRBV14; D: NA; DNA: TGTGCCAGCAGCCAGGGAGCAGGGGCCTTGGGTGATACGAAGCAGTACTTC; CDR3: CASSQGAGALGDTKQYF
J: TRBJ1-2; size: few; V: TRBV9; D: NA; DNA: TGTGCCAGCAGCGGGGAAGGGGCGCGGGACTATGGCTACACCTTC; CDR3: CASSGEGARDYGYTF
J: TRBJ1-4; size: once; V: TRBV6-6; D: TRBD1; DNA: TGTGCCAGCAGTTACGTGACAGGGAGTGAGGAAAAACTGTTTTTT; CDR3: CASSYVTGSEEKLFF
J: TRBJ2-6; size: NA; V: TRBV6-5; D: NA; DNA: TGTGCCAGCAGTTACTTTCAGCGCGGCTCTGGGGCCAACGTCCCGACTTTC; CDR3: CASSYFQRGSGANVPTF
J: TRBJ2-7; size: NA; V: TRBV7-8; D: NA; DNA: TGTGCCAGCAGCCTAGGGCAGGGGCCCAGGAATAGCGAGGACGAGCAGTACTTC; CDR3: CASSLGQGPRNSEDEQYF
J: TRBJ2-3; size: NA; V: TRBV3-1; D: NA; DNA: TGTGCCAGCAGCCCCGGACTCTCACCCACAGATACGCAGTATTTT; CDR3: CASSPGLSPTDTQYF
J: TRBJ2-7; size: NA; V: TRBV28; D: NA; DNA: TGTGCCAGCAGTTTACGGGACAACTCCTACGAGCAGTACTTC; CDR3: CASSLRDNSYEQYF
J: TRBJ2-3; size: once; V: TRBV5-6; D: NA; DNA: TGTGCCAGCAGCTTGGTAACGGGGGGCTTTTCAGATACGCAGTATTTT; CDR3: CASSLVTGGFSDTQYF
J: TRBJ2-1; size: NA; V: TRBV4-2; D: NA; DNA: TGTGCCAGCAGCCAGCCTCTGCAGAGCTCCTACAATGAGCAGTTCTTC; CDR3: CASSQPLQSSYNEQFF
J: TRBJ1-2; size: NA; V: TRBV12-5; D: NA; DNA: TGTGCTAGTGGTTTGGGAACCCACCACTATGGCTACACCTTC; CDR3: CASGLGTHHYGYTF
J: TRBJ2-7; size: many; V: TRBV3-1; D: NA; DNA: TGTGCCAGCAGCCCGCAGGGGTTGGGCGAGCAGTACTTC; CDR3: CASSPQGLGEQYF
J: TRBJ2-7; size: NA; V: TRBV29-1; D: TRBD2; DNA: TGCAGCGTCCTCCGTCGGGGGACTAGCGTACCCTATTCCTACAATGAGCAGTACTTC; CDR3: CSVLRRGTSVPYSYNEQYF
J: TRBJ2-7; size: NA; V: TRBV29-1; D: TRBD1; DNA: TGCAGCGCACGACAGGGCGGCCGGGACGAGCAGTACTTC; CDR3: CSARQGGRDEQYF
J: TRBJ1-2; size: NA; V: TRBV11-2; D: NA; DNA: TGTGCCAGCAGCCCGGAAGGCAGGAGCTACACCTTC; CDR3: CASSPEGRSYTF
J: TRBJ1-2; size: NA; V: TRBV6-5; D: NA; DNA: TGTGCCAGCAGCCTAGGGACTTACTATGGCTACACCTTC; CDR3: CASSLGTYYGYTF
J: TRBJ2-1; size: few; V: TRBV20-1; D: TRBD2; DNA: TGCAGTGCAGAACTAGCGGGGGAGAACTACAATGAGCAGTTCTTC; CDR3: CSAELAGENYNEQFF
J: TRBJ2-5; size: few; V: TRBV7-2; D: NA; DNA: TGTGCCAGCAGCTTAGGACGGGAACAAGAGACCCAGTACTTC; CDR3: CASSLGREQETQYF
J: TRBJ2-7; size: NA; V: TRBV30; D: TRBD2; DNA: TGTGCCTGGAGTGTACGAGGTCGGGGGGGTTTAGCCTACGAGCAGTACTTC; CDR3: CAWSVRGRGGLAYEQYF
J: TRBJ1-2; size: NA; V: TRBV6-5; D: NA; DNA: TGTGCCAGCAGTTACTCGGGAGCCTATGGCTACACCTTC; CDR3: CASSYSGAYGYTF
J: TRBJ2-7; size: NA; V: TRBV28; D: TRBD2; DNA: TGTGCCAGCAAAACGGGGGGGTTGACCTACAATGAGCAGTACTTC; CDR3: CASKTGGLTYNEQYF
J: TRBJ2-3; size: few; V: TRBV20-1; D: NA; DNA: TGCAGTGCTAGAGATCCGAGGATTAGCACAGATACGCAGTATTTT; CDR3: CSARDPRISTDTQYF
J: TRBJ1-5; size: NA; V: TRBV4-3; D: NA; DNA: TGCGCCAGCAGCCAAAATAGGGGGAGCAATCAGCCCCAGCATTTT; CDR3: CASSQNRGSNQPQHF
J: TRBJ1-2; size: NA; V: TRBV12-3/TRBV12-4; D: NA; DNA: TGTGCCAGCAGCCATGCCGGACAAGACTATGGCTACACCTTC; CDR3: CASSHAGQDYGYTF
J: TRBJ2-3; size: NA; V: TRBV6-5; D: NA; DNA: TGTGCCAGCAGTTACTCCCGGGACACGTTCCCGTATTTT; CDR3: CASSYSRDTFPYF
J: TRBJ2-4; size: NA; V: TRBV29-1; D: TRBD1; DNA: TGCAGCGCTAGCAATCGACAGGGTACCGGTGAGCAGTACTTC; CDR3: CSASNRQGTGEQYF
J: TRBJ2-1; size: few; V: TRBV25-1; D: TRBD2; DNA: TGTGCCAGCAGTGACCACGGGACTAGCGGGGTCGATGAGCAGTTCTTC; CDR3: CASSDHGTSGVDEQFF
J: TRBJ1-1; size: NA; V: TRBV6-2/TRBV6-3; D: NA; DNA: TGTGCCAGCAGTTACTTGAGCAGGGCTACTGAAGCTTTCTTT; CDR3: CASSYLSRATEAFF
J: TRBJ2-7; size: few; V: TRBV7-9; D: NA; DNA: TGTGCCAGCAGCTTAGAAGGGGGAATGACCTACGAGCAGTACTTC; CDR3: CASSLEGGMTYEQYF
J: TRBJ2-7; size: many; V: TRBV10-3; D: NA; DNA: TGTGCCATCAGTGGGACACCCAGCCTGGGTTACGAGCAGTACTTC; CDR3: CAISGTPSLGYEQYF
J: TRBJ2-1; size: NA; V: TRBV3-1; D: TRBD1; DNA: TGTGCCAGCAGCCACCCCCGACAGGGAGATATGGGGAGTGAGCAGTTCTTC; CDR3: CASSHPRQGDMGSEQFF
J: TRBJ2-1; size: NA; V: TRBV5-1; D: NA; DNA: TGCGCCAGCAGCTCAGACCGTGTCTCCTACAATGAGCAGTTCTTC; CDR3: CASSSDRVSYNEQFF
J: TRBJ1-6; size: few; V: TRBV12-3/TRBV12-4; D: NA; DNA: TGTGCCAGCAGGATAGGGGACACCTACTATTCACCCCTCCACTTT; CDR3: CASRIGDTYYSPLHF
J: TRBJ2-7; size: NA; V: TRBV20-1; D: NA; DNA: TGCAGTGCGATGAAACCGGCGACAGGATTCTACGAGCAGTACTTC; CDR3: CSAMKPATGFYEQYF
J: TRBJ2-7; size: few; V: TRBV20-1; D: NA; DNA: TGCAGTGCCCCACCTGGGGGCAGCTACGAGCAGTACTTC; CDR3: CSAPPGGSYEQYF
J: TRBJ2-7; size: many; V: TRBV7-9; D: NA; DNA: TGTGCCAGCAGCTTTGCGGGGAGCTCCTACGAGCAGTACTTC; CDR3: CASSFAGSSYEQYF
J: TRBJ2-3; size: NA; V: TRBV4-3; D: TRBD1; DNA: TGCGCCAGCAGCCAAGATCAGGGGGTCTCCGATACGCAGTATTTT; CDR3: CASSQDQGVSDTQYF
J: TRBJ1-1; size: NA; V: TRBV6-1; D: NA; DNA: TGTGCCAGCAGTCTTATCACTGAAGCTTTCTTT; CDR3: CASSLITEAFF
J: TRBJ2-2; size: NA; V: TRBV6-1; D: TRBD1; DNA: TGTGCCAGCAGTGCCTTGGGACAGGGAAATCGGGGAACGACCGGGGAGCTGTTTTTT; CDR3: CASSALGQGNRGTTGELFF
J: TRBJ2-7; size: NA; V: TRBV20-1; D: NA; DNA: TGCAGTGCCCTCGGTTTCCTCGGGGCGGATTCCTACGAGCAGTACTTC; CDR3: CSALGFLGADSYEQYF
J: TRBJ1-1; size: NA; V: TRBV7-9; D: NA; DNA: TGTGCCAGCAGCCCCAATATGGGGTTCGGGGGCATTGACACTGAAGCTTTCTTT; CDR3: CASSPNMGFGGIDTEAFF
J: TRBJ2-3; size: many; V: TRBV6-1; D: TRBD1; DNA: TGTGCCAGCAGTACAGGGGTCTGGGTAACAGATACGCAGTATTTT; CDR3: CASSTGVWVTDTQYF
J: TRBJ2-1; size: NA; V: TRBV11-2; D: NA; DNA: TGTGCCGCCCAAGGTCAGCGGGCCGCCTACAATGAGCAGTTCTTC; CDR3: CAAQGQRAAYNEQFF
J: TRBJ2-7; size: few; V: TRBV7-2; D: TRBD2; DNA: TGTGCCAGCAGCCAAAATGGACTAGGCTACGAGCAGTACTTC; CDR3: CASSQNGLGYEQYF